What follows are 11 T cell receptor beta chains derived from one specimen sequenced in a study of blood T cells in healthy people across ages. A J-beta primer mix and a sample-barcoded 5' primer were used in a second PCR of about 7 to 12 cycles. MiXCR, applied by TCRdb to the 5' RACE reads, yields one record per CDR3 protein. The sample records 1.5 million to 2 million distinct CDR3 sequences, 28% being singletons. Input material: blood. These receptors came from a woman between 25 and 40 years old in good health.

The chain carries TRBV5-1 and TRBJ1-1; 7 bases align to TRBD1. The V segment lost 0 bases and the J segment 2 bases; nucleotides outside the gene matches: 7. The germline CDR1 and CDR2 sequences are SGHRS and YFSETQ. The CDR3 covers 16 residues. The chain's CDR3 is CASSLGSGGSNTEAFF. Here the CDR3 DNA reads TGCGCCAGCAGCTTGGGGTCAGGGGGGTCTAACACTGAAGCTTTCTTT.

Details on this clonotype: A read error may explain this, as a much larger clone is one base away. The chain recombines TRBV6-5 with TRBJ2-3; 7 nucleotides line up with TRBD1. This CDR3 spans 14 amino acids. The germline V gene encodes CDR1 MNHEY and CDR2 SVGAGI. The CDR3 nucleotides are TGTGCCGGCAGCCTTCGACAGGGCCCAGATACGCAGTATTTT. It yields the protein CAGSLRQGPDTQYF.

The rearrangement links TRBV27 to TRBJ1-2, with D perhaps matching TRBD1 (5 bases). The CDR3 sequence is 16 residues long. The germline V gene has CDR1 MNHEY and CDR2 SMNVEV (reference sequence). V dropped 1 base and J dropped 7 bases, with 19 bases sitting between them. The CDR3 loop reads CASSLFGGTGGAGYTF. CDR3 sequence (DNA): TGTGCCAGCAGTTTATTCGGCGGGACGGGGGGTGCTGGCTACACCTTC.

There are a few counts of this clonotype. The V call is TRBV20-1, the J call TRBJ2-5; D might be TRBD2 (7 bases). Trimming shortened V by 6 bases and J by 7 bases, and 15 bases separated the two germline ends. This CDR3 contains 12 residues. Germline V lookup: CDR1 DFQATT, CDR2 SNEGSKA (reference sequence). As DNA, the CDR3 is TGCAGTGCCCACCAGGGGAGGGGGACCCAGTACTTC. It encodes CSAHQGRGTQYF.

Comments on this clonotype: A read error may be the cause here, since a much bigger clone is one base away. V gene TRBV29-1 combines with J gene TRBJ2-1; D may be TRBD1 or TRBD2 (6 bases each). Per the germline V gene, CDR1 is SQVTM and CDR2 is ANQGSEA. The CDR3 totals 15 residues. V shed 7 bases and J shed 5 bases, with 21 bases lying between them. The CDR3 reads CSGGQAGGVNNEQFF. For the CDR3, the DNA is TGCAGCGGGGGGCAAGCTGGCGGGGTTAACAATGAGCAGTTCTTC.

This clonotype was found many times. The chain has TRBV7-9 and TRBJ2-7; 11 bases agree with TRBD2. Germline V gene data show CDR1 as SEHNR and CDR2 as FQNEAQ (reference sequence). This CDR3 region has 15 residues. J gave up 5 bases and V 5 bases, and 8 bases lay outside the gene matches. The CDR3 sequence is CASSKGTSGPHEQYF. The CDR3 coding sequence is TGTGCCAGCAGCAAGGGGACTAGCGGTCCCCACGAGCAGTACTTC.

The rearrangement joins TRBV20-1 to TRBJ2-4, with D perhaps matching TRBD2 (5 bases). The end of the DNA is better explained by TRBJ2-5, so the J call may be wrong. The germline gives CDR1 DFQATT, CDR2 SNEGSKA (reference sequence). The CDR3 is 15 residues long. In DNA form, the CDR3 reads TGCAGCGGAATTTTAAGACGGGGATCCCAAGAGACCCAGTACTTC. Translated: CSGILRRGSQETQYF.

The chain combines TRBV20-1 with TRBJ2-5, with TRBD2 as a possible D gene (6 bases). The CDR3 length is 12 residues. V gave up 4 bases and J gave up 3 bases, with 9 bases separating them. Looked up from germline, CDR1 is DFQATT and CDR2 is SNEGSKA (reference sequence). CDR3 in DNA: TGCAGTGCTACTAGGGAGGAAGAGACCCAGTACTTC. Protein sequence: CSATREEETQYF.

As to this clonotype: This CDR3 is missing its conserved last phenylalanine or tryptophan, likely due to a read error. The V gene is TRBV7-8, the J gene TRBJ1-5; 7 bases agree with TRBD1. This CDR3 has 15 amino acids. The V and J ends lost 1 base and 4 bases, in that order; junction bases with no gene match: 4. The V gene's germline CDR1 is SGHVS and CDR2 FQNEAQ. The CDR3 DNA reads as TGTGCCAGCAGCTTAGATAGGACAGGTAATCAGCCCCAGCATGTT. Translated, it gives CASSLDRTGNQPQHV.

This rearrangement joins TRBV29-1 to TRBJ2-3; no clear D gene. The V and J ends lost 4 bases and 2 bases respectively, with 13 bases between them. There are 14 residues in the CDR3. Germline V gene sequence: CDR1 SQVTM, CDR2 ANQGSEA. The CDR3 reads CSVGDFVYTDTQYF. The CDR3 DNA follows: TGCAGCGTTGGCGACTTCGTATACACAGATACGCAGTATTTT.

This clonotype has only a few counts. The V call is TRBV10-3, the J call TRBJ2-1; D gene unclear. Germline V gene sequence: CDR1 ENHRY, CDR2 SYGVKD. Trimming cost V 10 bases and J 4 bases, with 11 bases left between them. CDR3 length equals 12 residues. The CDR3 region is CATGPDYNEQFF. CDR3 coding DNA: TGTGCCACCGGGCCAGATTACAATGAGCAGTTCTTC.